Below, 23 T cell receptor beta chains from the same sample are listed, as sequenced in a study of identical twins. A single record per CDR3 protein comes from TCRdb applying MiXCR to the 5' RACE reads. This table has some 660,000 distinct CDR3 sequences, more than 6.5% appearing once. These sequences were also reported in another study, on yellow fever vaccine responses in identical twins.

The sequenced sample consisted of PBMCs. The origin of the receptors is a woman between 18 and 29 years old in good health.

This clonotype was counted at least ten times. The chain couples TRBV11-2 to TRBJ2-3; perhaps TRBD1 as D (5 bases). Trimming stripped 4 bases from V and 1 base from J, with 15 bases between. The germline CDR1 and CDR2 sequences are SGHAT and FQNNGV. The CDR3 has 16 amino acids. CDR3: CASSSTRVFGTDTQYF. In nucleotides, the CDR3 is TGTGCCAGCAGCTCAACCAGGGTTTTCGGCACAGATACGCAGTATTTT.

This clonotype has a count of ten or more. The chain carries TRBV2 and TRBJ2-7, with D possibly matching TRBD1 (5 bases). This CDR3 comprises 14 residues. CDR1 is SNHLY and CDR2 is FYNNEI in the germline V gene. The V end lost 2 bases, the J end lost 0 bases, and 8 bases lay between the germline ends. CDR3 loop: CASSEQGISYEQYF. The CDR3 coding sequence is TGTGCCAGCAGTGAACAGGGAATCTCCTACGAGCAGTACTTC.

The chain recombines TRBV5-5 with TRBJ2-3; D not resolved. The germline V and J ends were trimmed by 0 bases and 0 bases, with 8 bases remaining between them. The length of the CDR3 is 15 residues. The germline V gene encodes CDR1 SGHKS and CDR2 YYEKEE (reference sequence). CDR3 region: CASSLEGWSTDTQYF. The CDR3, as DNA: TGTGCCAGCAGCTTGGAGGGTTGGAGCACAGATACGCAGTATTTT. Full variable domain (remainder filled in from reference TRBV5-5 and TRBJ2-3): DAGVTQSPTHLIKTRGQQVTLRCSPISGHKSVSWYQQVLGQGPQFIFQYYEKEERGRGNFPDRFSARQFPNYSSELNVNALLLGDSALYLCASSLEGWSTDTQYFGPGTRLTVL.

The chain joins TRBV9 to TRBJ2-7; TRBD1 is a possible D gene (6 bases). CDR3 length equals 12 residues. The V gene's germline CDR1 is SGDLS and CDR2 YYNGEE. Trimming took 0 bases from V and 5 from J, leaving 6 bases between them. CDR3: CASSVEGDEQYF. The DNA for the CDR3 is TGTGCCAGCAGCGTAGAGGGGGACGAGCAGTACTTC.

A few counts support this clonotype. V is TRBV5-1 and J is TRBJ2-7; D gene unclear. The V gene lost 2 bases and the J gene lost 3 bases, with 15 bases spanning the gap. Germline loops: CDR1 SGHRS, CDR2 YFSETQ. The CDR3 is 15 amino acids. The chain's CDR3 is CASSFAGDVGYEQYF. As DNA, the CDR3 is TGCGCCAGCAGCTTCGCCGGCGACGTCGGCTACGAGCAGTACTTC.

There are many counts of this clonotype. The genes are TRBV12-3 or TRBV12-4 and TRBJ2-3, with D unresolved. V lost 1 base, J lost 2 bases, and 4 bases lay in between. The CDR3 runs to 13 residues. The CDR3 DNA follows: TGTGCCAGCAGTTTAGTAGACACAGATACGCAGTATTTT. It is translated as CASSLVDTDTQYF.

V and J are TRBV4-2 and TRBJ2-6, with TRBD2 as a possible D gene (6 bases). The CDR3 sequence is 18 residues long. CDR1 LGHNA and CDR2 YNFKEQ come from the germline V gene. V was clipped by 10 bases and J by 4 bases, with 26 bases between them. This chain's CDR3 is CATRLGGTAPSGANVLTF. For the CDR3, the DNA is TGTGCCACCCGTTTAGGAGGGACCGCGCCTTCCGGGGCCAACGTCCTGACTTTC.

The CDR3 sequence: CASSLVNRGVEQYF. The CDR3 nucleotides are TGTGCCAGCAGCTTAGTTAACAGGGGCGTCGAGCAGTACTTC. This rearrangement joins TRBV7-2 to TRBJ2-7, with TRBD1 matching 7 bases. The CDR3 length is 14 residues. Germline CDR1 and CDR2: SGHTA and FQGNSA. Trimming cost V 1 base and J 6 bases; bases outside gene matches: 6.

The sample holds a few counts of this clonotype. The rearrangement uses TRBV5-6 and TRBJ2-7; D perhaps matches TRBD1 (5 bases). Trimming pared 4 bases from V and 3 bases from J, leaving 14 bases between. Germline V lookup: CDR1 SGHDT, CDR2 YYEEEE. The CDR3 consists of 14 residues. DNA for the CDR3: TGTGCCAGCAGCCCCCAGGCAGGGAACTACGAGCAGTACTTC. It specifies CASSPQAGNYEQYF.

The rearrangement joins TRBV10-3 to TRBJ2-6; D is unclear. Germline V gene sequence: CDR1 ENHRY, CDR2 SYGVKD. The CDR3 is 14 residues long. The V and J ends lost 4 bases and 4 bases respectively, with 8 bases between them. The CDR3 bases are TGTGCCATCAGTGTACTATCCGGGGCCAACGTCCTGACTTTC. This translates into CAISVLSGANVLTF.

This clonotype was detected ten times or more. CDR3 DNA sequence: TGTGCCAGCAGTGGACCCGGGGGGAATTCACCCCTCCACTTT. Encoded protein: CASSGPGGNSPLHF. The V call is TRBV25-1, the J call TRBJ1-6; D possibly corresponds to TRBD1 (5 bases). This CDR3 has 14 residues. Per germline, CDR1 MGHDK and CDR2 SYGVNS. The germline V and J ends were trimmed by 4 bases and 7 bases, with 11 bases remaining between them.

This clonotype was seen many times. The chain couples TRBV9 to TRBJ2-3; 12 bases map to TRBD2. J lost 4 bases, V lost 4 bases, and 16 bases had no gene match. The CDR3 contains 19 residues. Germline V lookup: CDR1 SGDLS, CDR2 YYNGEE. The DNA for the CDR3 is TGTGCCAGCAGCCCAAGTAAACTAGCGGGGGGCCGTATAGCAGATACGCAGTATTTT. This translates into CASSPSKLAGGRIADTQYF.

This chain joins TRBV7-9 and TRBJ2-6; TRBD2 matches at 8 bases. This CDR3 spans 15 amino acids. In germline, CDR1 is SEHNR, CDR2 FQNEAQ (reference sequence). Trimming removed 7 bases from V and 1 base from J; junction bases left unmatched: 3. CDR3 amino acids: CASTERGSGANVLTF. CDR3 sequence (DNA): TGTGCCAGCACCGAGCGGGGGTCTGGGGCCAACGTCCTGACTTTC.

The CDR3 DNA follows: TGTGCCAGCAGCTTCTCTTCGGGGTCCGAGCAGTACTTC. Its protein product is CASSFSSGSEQYF. This chain connects TRBV7-2 to TRBJ2-7; perhaps TRBD2 as D (5 bases). The CDR3 runs to 13 residues. V shed 3 bases and J shed 6 bases, with 12 bases lying between them. Germline V CDR1 and CDR2: SGHTA, FQGNSA.

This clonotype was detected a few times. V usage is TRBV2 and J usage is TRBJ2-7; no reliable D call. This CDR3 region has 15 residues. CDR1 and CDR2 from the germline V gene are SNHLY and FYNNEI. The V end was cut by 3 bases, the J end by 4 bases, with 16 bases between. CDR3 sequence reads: CASSDPRRGLYEQYF. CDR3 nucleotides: TGTGCCAGCAGTGACCCCCGCCGTGGCCTTTACGAGCAGTACTTC.

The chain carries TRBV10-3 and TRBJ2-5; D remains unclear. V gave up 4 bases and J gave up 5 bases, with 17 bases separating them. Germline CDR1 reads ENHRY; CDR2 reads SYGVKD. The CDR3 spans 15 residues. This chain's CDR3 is CAISAPATFGETQYF. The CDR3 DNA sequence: TGTGCCATCAGTGCCCCGGCCACTTTCGGGGAGACCCAGTACTTC.

Written as DNA, the CDR3 is TGCGCCAGCAGCCATTTGGACAGCCCGAACACTGAAGCTTTCTTT. Translating gives CASSHLDSPNTEAFF. The chain recombines TRBV4-1 with TRBJ1-1; tentative D call: TRBD1 (6 bases). The CDR3 covers 15 residues. Germline V gene sequence: CDR1 MGHRA, CDR2 YSYEKL. V gave up 3 bases and J gave up 1 base, with 12 bases separating them.

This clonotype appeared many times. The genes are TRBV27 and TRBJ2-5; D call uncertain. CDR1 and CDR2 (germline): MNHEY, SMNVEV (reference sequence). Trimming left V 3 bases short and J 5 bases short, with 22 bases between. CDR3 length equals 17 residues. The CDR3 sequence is CASSLSAGGSPEETQYF. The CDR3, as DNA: TGTGCCAGCAGTTTGAGCGCTGGTGGCAGCCCTGAGGAGACCCAGTACTTC.

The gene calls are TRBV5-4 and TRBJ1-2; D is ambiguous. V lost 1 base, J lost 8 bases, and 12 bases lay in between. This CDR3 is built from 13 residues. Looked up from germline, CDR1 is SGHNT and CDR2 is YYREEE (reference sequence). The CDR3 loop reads CASSLTAEGGYTF. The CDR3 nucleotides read TGTGCCAGCAGCTTGACGGCCGAGGGAGGCTACACCTTC.

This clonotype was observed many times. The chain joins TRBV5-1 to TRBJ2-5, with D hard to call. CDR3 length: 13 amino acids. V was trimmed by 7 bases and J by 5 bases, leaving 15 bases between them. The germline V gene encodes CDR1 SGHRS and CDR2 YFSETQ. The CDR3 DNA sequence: TGCGCCAGCGTACTGAATGACGGGGAGACCCAGTACTTC. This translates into CASVLNDGETQYF. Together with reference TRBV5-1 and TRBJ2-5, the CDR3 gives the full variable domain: KAGVTQTPRYLIKTRGQQVTLSCSPISGHRSVSWYQQTPGQGLQFLFEYFSETQRNKGNFPGRFSGRQFSNSRSEMNVSTLELGDSALYLCASVLNDGETQYFGPGTRLLVL.

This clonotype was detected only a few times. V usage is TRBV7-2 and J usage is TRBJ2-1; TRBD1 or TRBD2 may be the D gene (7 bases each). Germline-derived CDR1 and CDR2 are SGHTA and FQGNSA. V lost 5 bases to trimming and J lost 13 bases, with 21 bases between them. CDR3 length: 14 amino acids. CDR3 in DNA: TGTGCCAGCAGCGAAATACTAGCGCAGGGGGAACAGTTCTTC. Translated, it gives CASSEILAQGEQFF.

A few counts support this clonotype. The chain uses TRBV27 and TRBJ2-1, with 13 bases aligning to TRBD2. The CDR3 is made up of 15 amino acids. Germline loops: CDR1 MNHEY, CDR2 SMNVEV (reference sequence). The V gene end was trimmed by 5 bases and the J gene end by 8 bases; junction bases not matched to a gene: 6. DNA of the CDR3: TGTGCCAGCAGTGAACTAGCGGGAGGGCGAGATGAGCAGTTCTTC. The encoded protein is CASSELAGGRDEQFF.

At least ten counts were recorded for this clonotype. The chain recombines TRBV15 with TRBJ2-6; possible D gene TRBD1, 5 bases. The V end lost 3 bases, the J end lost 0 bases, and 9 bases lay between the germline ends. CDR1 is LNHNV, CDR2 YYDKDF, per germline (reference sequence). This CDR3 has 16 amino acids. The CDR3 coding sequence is TGTGCCACCAGCAGTACAGGAAACTCTGGGGCCAACGTCCTGACTTTC. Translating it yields CATSSTGNSGANVLTF.